Included here is one TCR beta chain sequence, with context. Its antigen is unknown. The germline gives CDR1 SGHTA, CDR2 FQGNSA. CDR3 length: 15 amino acids. Losses at the gene ends were 3 bases for V and 4 bases for J; bases not matched to a gene: 3. Generated by immunoSEQ multiplex PCR, the TCRdb table keeps only in-frame clones and is missing some. The sample yields 71,000 or so clones, roughly 94% seen once. This record belongs to a study of cytomegalovirus exposure and HLA in healthy donors. The study's findings and limits: As was reported, the classifier diagnosed cytomegalovirus status with high specificity and sensitivity. Cytomegalovirus association was listed for 150 or so TCR beta chains.

The receptor's source is a man aged 18 to 30 in good health and CMV-seropositive. What was sequenced was PBMCs. The chain recombines TRBV7-2 with TRBJ2-5; TRBD2 aligns across 12 bases. CDR3 protein: CASSFRTSGVETQYF. The CDR3 bases are TGTGCCAGCAGCTTCCGGACTAGCGGGGTAGAGACCCAGTACTTC.